This T cell receptor (beta chain) emerged from a study of shared clonotypes between healthy human individuals. CDR1 MDHEN and CDR2 SYDVKM come from the germline V gene. The CDR3 extends over 14 amino acids. Germline trimming cut 3 bases from V and 4 bases from J; bases unmatched to any gene: 3. On this clone: The identical CDR3 is also encoded by other nucleotide sequences in the sample.

The naive CD8 fraction comprised CD45RO-negative cells positively selected for CCR7 and excluded terminally differentiated effector memory CD45RA+ cells. The assay was immunoSEQ multiplex PCR, and TCRdb's table has in-frame clones only and misses some. Of about 750,000 clones listed, 85% to 95% are singletons. The clonotype originates from a man aged 25 to 40 in good health. Sequencing was carried out using naive CD8+ T cells sorted from blood. The rearrangement uses TRBV28 and TRBJ1-5, with 7 positions matching TRBD1. CDR3 residues: CASSFLQGNQPQHF. CDR3 bases: TGTGCCAGCAGTTTTTTACAGGGGAATCAGCCCCAGCATTTT. The full variable domain, rest sourced from reference TRBV28 and TRBJ1-5, is DVKVTQSSRYLVKRTGEKVFLECVQDMDHENMFWYRQDPGLGLRLIYFSYDVKMKEKGDIPEGYSVSREKKERFSLILESASTNQTSMYLCASSFLQGNQPQHFGDGTRLSIL.